The next 5 T cell receptor beta chains were all read from a single sample in a study of T cell responses to AZD1222 COVID-19 vaccine (dated by TCRdb to about 2021). The meaning of the sample's time point label: baseline before first vaccination. The library was made by the immunoSEQ multiplex PCR assay. TCRdb limited this immuneACCESS table to in-frame rearrangements with V and J called. A share of clones is missing; checked studies link under half to unresolved V genes, and the rest is unexplained. This sample lists some 120,000 clones; 90% to 95% were detected once. The biggest ten clones account for roughly 3% of the sample. Sample: peripheral blood, taken on day 0 of AZD1222 vaccination. The receptor set was obtained from an adult in good health.

The chain links TRBV6-6 to TRBJ1-1; D not resolved. Trimming left V 8 bases short and J 0 bases short, with 7 bases between. Germline values: CDR1 MNHNY, CDR2 SVGAGI (reference sequence). This CDR3 is built from 12 residues. The CDR3 DNA reads TGTGCCAGCGGACGGGTGAACACTGAAGCTTTCTTT. Protein sequence: CASGRVNTEAFF.

The rearrangement uses TRBV6-1 and TRBJ2-7; the D is unclear. V lost 3 bases and J 4 bases, leaving 7 bases between the germline ends. The CDR3 runs 12 residues. Germline V CDR1 and CDR2: MNHNS, SASEGT. The CDR3 coding sequence is TGTGCCAGCAGTGATTCTCCGTACGAGCAGTACTTC. This gives the protein CASSDSPYEQYF.

V usage is TRBV6-5 and J usage is TRBJ2-7; the match to TRBD2 covers 11 bases. The CDR3 consists of 15 residues. Germline-derived CDR1 and CDR2 are MNHEY and SVGAGI. The V and J ends lost 6 bases and 3 bases, in that order; junction bases with no gene match: 7. The CDR3 loop is CASSPRLAGRYEQYF. The DNA for the CDR3 is TGTGCCAGCAGCCCCAGACTAGCGGGACGCTACGAGCAGTACTTC.

The rearrangement joins TRBV5-4 to TRBJ2-1; 8 bases line up with TRBD2. V shed 6 bases and J 4 bases; nucleotides not matched to a gene: 12. The length of the CDR3 is 16 residues. Germline-derived CDR1 and CDR2 are SGHNT and YYREEE (reference sequence). The CDR3 protein is CASIDDRTSRYNEQFF. CDR3 nucleotides: TGTGCCAGCATCGATGATCGGACTAGCCGTTACAATGAGCAGTTCTTC.

The chain recombines TRBV10-3 with TRBJ1-2; the D is unclear. In germline, CDR1 is ENHRY, CDR2 SYGVKD. The CDR3 consists of 14 residues. V was trimmed by 4 bases and J by 8 bases, leaving 17 bases between them. The CDR3 is CAISATEGSGGYTF. The DNA of the CDR3 is TGTGCCATCAGTGCGACGGAGGGATCTGGCGGCTACACCTTC.